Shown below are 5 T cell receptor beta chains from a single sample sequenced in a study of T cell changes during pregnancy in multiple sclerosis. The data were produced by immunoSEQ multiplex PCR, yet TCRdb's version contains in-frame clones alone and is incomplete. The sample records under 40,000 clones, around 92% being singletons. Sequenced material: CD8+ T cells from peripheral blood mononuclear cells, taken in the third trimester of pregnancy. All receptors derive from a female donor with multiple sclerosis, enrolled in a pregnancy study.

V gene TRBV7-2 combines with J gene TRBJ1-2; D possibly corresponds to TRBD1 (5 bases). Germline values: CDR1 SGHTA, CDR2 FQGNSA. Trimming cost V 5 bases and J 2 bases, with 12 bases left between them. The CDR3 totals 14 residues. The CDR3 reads CASSHTAGNYGYTF. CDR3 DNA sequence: TGTGCCAGCAGCCATACCGCAGGGAACTATGGCTACACCTTC.

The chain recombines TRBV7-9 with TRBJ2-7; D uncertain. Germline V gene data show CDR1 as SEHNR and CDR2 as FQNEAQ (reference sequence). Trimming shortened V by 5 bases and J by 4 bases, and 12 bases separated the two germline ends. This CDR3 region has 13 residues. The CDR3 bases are TGTGCCAGCAGCCCTGGGCTCAGTTACGAGCAGTACTTC. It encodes CASSPGLSYEQYF.

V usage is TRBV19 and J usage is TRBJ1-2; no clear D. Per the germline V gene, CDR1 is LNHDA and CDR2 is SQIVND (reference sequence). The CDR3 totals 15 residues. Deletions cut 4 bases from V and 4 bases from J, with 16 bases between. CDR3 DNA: TGTGCCAGTAGTACCCCTTCGGGGATCCTCTATGGCTACACCTTC. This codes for CASSTPSGILYGYTF.

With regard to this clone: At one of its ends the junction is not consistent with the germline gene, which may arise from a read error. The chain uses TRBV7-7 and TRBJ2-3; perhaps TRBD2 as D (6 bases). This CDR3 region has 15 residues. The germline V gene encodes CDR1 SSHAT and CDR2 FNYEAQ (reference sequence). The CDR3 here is CASSLRLGRTDTQYF. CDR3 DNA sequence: TGTGCTAGCAGCTTAAGACTAGGGAGAACAGATACGCAGTATTTT.

CDR3 amino acids: CAKFKAGGLETQYF. For the CDR3, the DNA is TGCGCCAAATTCAAAGCGGGGGGCCTGGAGACCCAGTACTTC. V gene TRBV10-1 combines with J gene TRBJ2-5; 9 nucleotides agree with TRBD2. CDR1 is WNHNN, CDR2 SYGVQD, per germline (reference sequence). CDR3 length equals 14 residues. V lost 10 bases and J lost 5; bases outside the gene matches: 11.